This TCR beta chain emerged from a study of blood T cell repertoires in COVID-19. Across the whole study: Nucleic acid was either cDNA or gDNA, and it came from T cells, B-cell-depleted T cells, or PBMCs.

In the original workflow: Counts of nucleated cells, estimated from reference gene primer amplification, were obtained. Data came from immunoSEQ multiplex PCR; TCRdb stores just in-frame clones and leaves some out. That table supplies the V and J calls and clone size; D and trimming were determined from the DNA. This sample carries over 70,000 clones, approximately 79% of them seen once, and the ten largest clones take about 15%. This clone came up once. Per germline, CDR1 SGHAT and CDR2 FQNNGV. V shed 1 base, J shed 15 bases, and the junction held 6 bases outside the gene matches. CDR3 length: 12 amino acids.

The sequence came from a man in his 70s with active or convalescent COVID-19. Sequenced input: peripheral blood. The V call is TRBV11-2, the J call TRBJ1-3; 7 nucleotides match TRBD1. CDR3 in amino acids: CASSLASGTEYF. CDR3 DNA sequence: TGTGCCAGCAGCTTAGCATCCGGGACAGAATATTTT.